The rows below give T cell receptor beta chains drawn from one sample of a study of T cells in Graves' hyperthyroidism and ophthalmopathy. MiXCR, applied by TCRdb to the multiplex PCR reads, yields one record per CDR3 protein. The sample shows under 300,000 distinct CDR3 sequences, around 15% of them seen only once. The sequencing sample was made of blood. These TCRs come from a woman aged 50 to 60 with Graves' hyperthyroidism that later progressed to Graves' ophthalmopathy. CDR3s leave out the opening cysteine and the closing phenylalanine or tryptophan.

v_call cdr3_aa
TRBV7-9 ASKGEYEQY
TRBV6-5 ASSYSIAVPWEQY
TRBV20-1 SARDLGGTNNEQF
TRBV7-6 ASSLEGGGQPQH
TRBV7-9 ASLTSNQPQH
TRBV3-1 ASSHRTSGRADTQY
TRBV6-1 ASSGIRGNTEAF
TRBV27 ASRTIPRPGRSDTQY
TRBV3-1 ASSQRVRTDTQY
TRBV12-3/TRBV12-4 ASSLSAGSNQPQH
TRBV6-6 ASSYGRDQETQY
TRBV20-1 SARKGSASTDTQY
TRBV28 ASSLSGASYNEQF
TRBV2 ASRVRTANEKLF
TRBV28 ASRPGGFIAGELF
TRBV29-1 SAEGASEAF
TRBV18 ASSPGQGETQY
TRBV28 ASSPGQGRGEQF
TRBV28 ASSFIPGRTQGRYEQY
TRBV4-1 ASSPTTSGRGGEQY
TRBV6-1 ASSLAGGNTGELF
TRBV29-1 SVLTGASNQPQH
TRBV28 ASSHRAGREETQY
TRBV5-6 ASSFAGGMAETQY
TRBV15 ATSRGGTPDYGYT
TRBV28 ASSLARTSGYNEQF
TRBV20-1 SANREGGPEAF
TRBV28 ASSEHKGTEAF
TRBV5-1 ASSAGFVGRGYNEQF
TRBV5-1 ASSLLRAGEETQY
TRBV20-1 SAPGDSYNEQF
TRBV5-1 ASSFQSPGSGEPLH
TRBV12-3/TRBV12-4 ASIKRPGGRALYTEAF
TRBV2 ASNSEEEGYT
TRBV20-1 SARDARAYGDTEAF
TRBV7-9 ASSSGPSNYYGYT
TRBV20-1 SARSSGLYNEQF